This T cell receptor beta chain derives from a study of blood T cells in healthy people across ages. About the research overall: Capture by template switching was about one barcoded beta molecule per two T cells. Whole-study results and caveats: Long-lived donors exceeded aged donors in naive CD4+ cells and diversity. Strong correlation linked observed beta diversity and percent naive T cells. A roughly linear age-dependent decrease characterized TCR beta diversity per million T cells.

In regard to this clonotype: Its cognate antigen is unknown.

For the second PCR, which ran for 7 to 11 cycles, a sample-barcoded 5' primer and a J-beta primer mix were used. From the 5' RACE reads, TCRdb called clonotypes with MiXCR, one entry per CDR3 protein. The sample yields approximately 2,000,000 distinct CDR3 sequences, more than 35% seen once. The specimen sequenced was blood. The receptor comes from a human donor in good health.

Written as DNA, the CDR3 is TGTGCCAGCAACCCTACCCAGGGCGGACTCACAGATACGCAGTATTTT. Translated: CASNPTQGGLTDTQYF. The chain has TRBV11-2 and TRBJ2-3; the D gene could be TRBD1 or TRBD2 (5 bases each). The germline V gene has CDR1 SGHAT and CDR2 FQNNGV. Deletions cut 7 bases from V and 2 bases from J, with 19 bases between. The CDR3 extends over 16 amino acids. Looking up the rest from reference TRBV11-2 and TRBJ2-3 gives the full variable domain: EAGVAQSPRYKIIEKRQSVAFWCNPISGHATLYWYQQILGQGPKLLIQFQNNGVVDDSQLPKDRFSAERLKGVDSTLKIQPAKLEDSAVYLCASNPTQGGLTDTQYFGPGTRLTVL.